This is a list of T cell receptor beta chains from one sample in a study of early T cells in non-severe SARS-CoV-2 infection. From the 5' RACE reads, TCRdb called clonotypes with MiXCR, one entry per CDR3 protein. The sample includes tens of thousands of distinct CDR3 sequences, over 9% of them seen just once. Sequenced material: whole blood. The receptors stem from an adult who was a healthcare worker with PCR-confirmed SARS-CoV-2 infection or an uninfected control (not recorded which). Both conserved end residues are part of each CDR3. Each record gives: V gene, D gene, clone size, J gene, CDR3 protein, CDR3 DNA. D genes are given only for firm matches. Clone size is not always given. Where it is, it says once, few, many or a class for expanded clones.

TRBV15	-	-	TRBJ1-2	CATSPPPRYGYTF	TGTGCCACCAGCCCCCCCCCGCGTTATGGCTACACCTTC
TRBV29-1	TRBD1	many	TRBJ2-7	CSVGLGTGGEQYF	TGCAGCGTTGGGCTGGGGACAGGGGGCGAGCAGTACTTC
TRBV7-8	TRBD1	many	TRBJ1-3	CASSHLDRASGNTIYF	TGTGCCAGCAGCCACCTTGACAGGGCCTCTGGAAACACCATATATTTT
TRBV11-2	-	many	TRBJ2-7	CASIPSQGGHEQYF	TGTGCCAGCATCCCAAGTCAGGGGGGCCACGAGCAGTACTTC
TRBV5-1	-	-	TRBJ2-1	CASSLVGGPYKEQFF	TGCGCCAGCAGCTTGGTGGGCGGTCCCTACAAAGAGCAGTTCTTC
TRBV6-5	-	many	TRBJ2-3	CASSYLKMADTQYF	TGTGCCAGCAGTTACCTAAAAATGGCAGATACGCAGTATTTT
TRBV28	-	few	TRBJ1-5	CASRTDSDNQPQHF	TGTGCCAGCAGAACCGACAGTGATAATCAGCCCCAGCATTTT
TRBV4-2	-	-	TRBJ2-3	CASSQDGWSGSADTQYF	TGTGCCAGCAGCCAAGACGGGTGGAGTGGGAGTGCAGATACGCAGTATTTT
TRBV29-1	-	few	TRBJ2-3	CSVEVPPDTQYF	TGCAGCGTTGAAGTGCCTCCGGATACGCAGTATTTT
TRBV3-1	TRBD2	-	TRBJ2-3	CASSRLAATDTQYF	TGTGCCAGCAGTCGACTAGCGGCCACAGATACGCAGTATTTT
TRBV3-1	TRBD1	few	TRBJ2-1	CASSQEGGQGAYNEQFF	TGTGCCAGCAGCCAAGAAGGGGGTCAGGGGGCCTACAATGAGCAGTTCTTC
TRBV27	TRBD2	many	TRBJ2-3	CASSWSSGVTDTQYF	TGTGCCAGCAGTTGGTCTAGCGGGGTCACAGATACGCAGTATTTT
TRBV5-1	-	-	TRBJ1-2	CASSLGVANYGYTF	TGCGCCAGCAGCTTGGGGGTGGCTAACTATGGCTACACCTTC
TRBV5-4	-	-	TRBJ2-3	CASSQALVTSTDTQYF	TGTGCCAGCAGCCAAGCACTGGTTACTAGCACAGATACGCAGTATTTT
TRBV4-1	TRBD2	few	TRBJ2-7	CASSQGRLAPYEQYF	TGCGCCAGCAGCCAAGGGAGACTAGCCCCCTACGAGCAGTACTTC
TRBV18	-	many	TRBJ1-1	CASSPPGRGTEAFF	TGTGCCAGCTCACCACCGGGCAGGGGTACTGAAGCTTTCTTT
TRBV6-5	-	many	TRBJ2-1	CASSSPNRVQFF	TGTGCCAGCAGCTCCCCTAACAGGGTACAGTTCTTC
TRBV12-3/TRBV12-4	-	-	TRBJ2-5	CASSRMVAQETQYF	TGTGCCAGCAGCCGAATGGTTGCTCAAGAGACCCAGTACTTC
TRBV11-2	TRBD2	many	TRBJ2-2	CASSRTRMDTGELFF	TGTGCCAGCAGCCGGACTAGAATGGACACCGGGGAGCTGTTTTTT
TRBV6-7	-	-	TRBJ1-5	CASTKEEGNQPQHF	TGTGCCAGCACCAAGGAGGAGGGCAATCAGCCCCAGCATTTT
TRBV3-1	-	-	TRBJ2-5	CASSQRTGDPQETQYF	TGTGCCAGCAGCCAACGAACAGGAGACCCCCAAGAGACCCAGTACTTC
TRBV7-2	-	-	TRBJ2-1	CASSPPGSGAWFF	TGTGCCAGCAGCCCGCCGGGGAGCGGCGCATGGTTCTTC
TRBV2	TRBD1	-	TRBJ1-4	CASSREGGTGREKLFF	TGTGCCAGCAGCCGAGAGGGGGGGACAGGACGTGAAAAACTGTTTTTT
TRBV5-6	-	-	TRBJ2-5	CASSSYQVQTQYF	TGTGCCAGCAGCTCTTATCAAGTCCAAACCCAGTACTTC
TRBV20-1	TRBD2	many	TRBJ2-1	CSASPSGSGNEQFF	TGCAGTGCTAGCCCAAGCGGGAGTGGGAATGAGCAGTTCTTC
TRBV9	-	few	TRBJ2-5	CASSPRGGETQYF	TGTGCCAGCAGCCCAAGAGGCGGGGAGACCCAGTACTTC
TRBV29-1	-	few	TRBJ1-2	CSVPGTGTGGYTF	TGCAGCGTTCCAGGGACTGGGACGGGAGGCTACACCTTC
TRBV20-1	TRBD1	-	TRBJ2-3	CSANTRDRGSDTQYF	TGCAGTGCGAACACCCGGGACAGGGGTTCAGATACGCAGTATTTT
TRBV7-3	-	-	TRBJ1-5	CASSPSPTQPQHF	TGTGCCAGCAGCCCATCCCCCACTCAGCCCCAGCATTTT
TRBV7-2	TRBD2	many	TRBJ2-7	CASSPSGRGYEQYF	TGTGCCAGCAGTCCTAGCGGGAGGGGGTACGAGCAGTACTTC
TRBV20-1	-	-	TRBJ1-1	CSARRDTEAFF	TGCAGTGCTAGACGAGACACTGAAGCTTTCTTT
TRBV7-9	TRBD2	-	TRBJ2-4	CASSRLSGGHGAKNIQYF	TGTGCCAGCAGCCGTCTAAGCGGGGGGCATGGGGCCAAAAACATTCAGTACTTC
TRBV7-9	-	few	TRBJ2-5	CASSPPTEETQYF	TGTGCCAGCAGCCCCCCGACAGAAGAGACCCAGTACTTC
TRBV7-2	TRBD1	many	TRBJ1-1	CASSATSGQGTEAFF	TGTGCCAGCAGCGCCACTTCGGGACAGGGGACTGAAGCTTTCTTT
TRBV28	-	few	TRBJ2-1	CASSPPPLSNEQFF	TGTGCCAGCAGTCCTCCCCCCCTGTCTAATGAGCAGTTCTTC
TRBV7-9	-	many	TRBJ2-7	CASSLGRAYEQYF	TGTGCCAGCAGCTTAGGGAGGGCCTACGAGCAGTACTTC
TRBV20-1	TRBD2	-	TRBJ2-1	CSAPRGASGSNEQFF	TGCAGTGCTCCCAGGGGGGCTAGCGGGAGTAATGAGCAGTTCTTC
TRBV7-9	TRBD2	many	TRBJ2-3	CASSPLAGGRDGGDTQYF	TGTGCCAGCAGCCCTCTAGCGGGAGGTCGCGATGGGGGAGATACGCAGTATTTT
TRBV27	TRBD1	many	TRBJ2-1	CASSTTGGVDEQFF	TGTGCCAGCAGTACAACAGGGGGTGTGGATGAGCAGTTCTTC
TRBV3-1	-	many	TRBJ2-5	CASSQEIGKTQYF	TGTGCCAGCAGCCAAGAGATAGGCAAGACCCAGTACTTC
TRBV5-1	TRBD2	-	TRBJ2-1	CASKPGLAGGWYEQFF	TGCGCCAGCAAACCGGGACTAGCGGGAGGTTGGTATGAGCAGTTCTTC
TRBV12-3/TRBV12-4	-	many	TRBJ1-1	CASSGDNGAEAFF	TGTGCCAGCAGCGGCGATAACGGGGCTGAAGCTTTCTTT
TRBV11-2	TRBD2	many	TRBJ2-1	CASRPGLDAYNEQFF	TGTGCCAGCAGACCTGGACTAGACGCCTACAATGAGCAGTTCTTC
TRBV5-1	TRBD1	few	TRBJ1-4	CASSLVGQGHEKLFF	TGCGCCAGCAGCTTGGTTGGACAGGGACATGAAAAACTGTTTTTT
TRBV28	TRBD2	-	TRBJ2-3	CASSLISGGPTPDTQYF	TGTGCCAGCAGTTTAATCTCGGGAGGGCCCACACCCGATACGCAGTATTTT
TRBV18	-	many	TRBJ1-2	CASSLWDTTNYGYTF	TGTGCCAGCTCACTTTGGGACACTACTAACTATGGCTACACCTTC
TRBV7-8	-	many	TRBJ2-1	CASSLVSLGDNEQFF	TGTGCCAGCAGCTTAGTTAGTCTAGGAGATAATGAGCAGTTCTTC
TRBV25-1	-	many	TRBJ2-2	CASSEYLPGDTGELFF	TGTGCCAGCAGTGAATATCTCCCGGGGGACACCGGGGAGCTGTTTTTT
TRBV29-1	-	many	TRBJ2-7	CSVGGSIEQYF	TGCAGCGTTGGGGGCTCGATAGAGCAGTACTTC
TRBV7-9	-	few	TRBJ2-7	CASSLVQAASEQYF	TGTGCCAGCAGCTTAGTACAGGCCGCTTCCGAGCAGTACTTC